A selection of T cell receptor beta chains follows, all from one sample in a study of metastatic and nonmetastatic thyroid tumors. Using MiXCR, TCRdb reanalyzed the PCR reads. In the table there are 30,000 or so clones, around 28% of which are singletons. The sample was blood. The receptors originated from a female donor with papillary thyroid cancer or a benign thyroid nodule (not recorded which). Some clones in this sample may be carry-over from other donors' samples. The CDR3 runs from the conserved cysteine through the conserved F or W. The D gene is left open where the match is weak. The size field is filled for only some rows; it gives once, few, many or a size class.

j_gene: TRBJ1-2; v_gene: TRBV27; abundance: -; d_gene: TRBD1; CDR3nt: TGTGCCAGCAGCCCAGGGGGATTGGATGGATACGCCTTC; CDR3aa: CASSPGGLDGYAF
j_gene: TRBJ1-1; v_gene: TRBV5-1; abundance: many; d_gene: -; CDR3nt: TGCGCCAGCAGCTCACCGGGACGTATGAACACTGAAGCTTTCTTT; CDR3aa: CASSSPGRMNTEAFF
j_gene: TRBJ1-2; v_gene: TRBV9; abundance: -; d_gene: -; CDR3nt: TGTGCCAGCAGCGCTAGTCTCCAAGGGAAGGGATTTGGGAGCTATGGCTACACCTTC; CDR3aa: CASSASLQGKGFGSYGYTF
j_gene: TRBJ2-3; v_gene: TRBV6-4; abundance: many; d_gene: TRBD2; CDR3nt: TGTGCCAGCAGTGACTCTAGCGGGGGGGCAGATACGCAGTATTTT; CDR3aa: CASSDSSGGADTQYF
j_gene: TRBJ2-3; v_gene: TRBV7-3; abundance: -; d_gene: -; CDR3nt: TGTGCCAGCAGCCCCGGACTATCAATAGATACGCAGTATTTT; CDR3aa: CASSPGLSIDTQYF
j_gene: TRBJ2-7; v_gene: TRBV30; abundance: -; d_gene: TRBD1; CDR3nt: TGTGCCTGGAAGTCACAGGGGAAGGTTGAAAGTGGGCAGTACTTC; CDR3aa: CAWKSQGKVESGQYF
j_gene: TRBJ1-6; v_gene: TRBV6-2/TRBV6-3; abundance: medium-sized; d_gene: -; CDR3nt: TGTGCCAGCAGTTACCGGGGGATTTGGAATAATTCACCCCTCCACTTT; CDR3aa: CASSYRGIWNNSPLHF
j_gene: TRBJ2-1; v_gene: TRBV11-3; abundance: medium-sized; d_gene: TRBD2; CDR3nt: TGTGCCAGCAGCTCACTAGCGGGAGAAAGTAATGAGCAGTTCTTC; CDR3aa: CASSSLAGESNEQFF
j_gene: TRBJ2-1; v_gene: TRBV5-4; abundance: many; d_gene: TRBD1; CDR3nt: TGTGCCAGCAGCATGGACAGGGACGGTGAGCAGTTCTTC; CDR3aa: CASSMDRDGEQFF
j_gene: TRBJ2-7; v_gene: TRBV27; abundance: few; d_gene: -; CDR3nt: TGTGCCAGCAGTCCGCCGGGGGTGCTGGGTTCTCCCTACGAGCAGTACTTC; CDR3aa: CASSPPGVLGSPYEQYF
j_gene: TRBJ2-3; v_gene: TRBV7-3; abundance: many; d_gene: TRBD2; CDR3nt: TGTGCCAGCAGCTTAACGGTGACTAGCGGGAGGACCCATACGCAGTATTTT; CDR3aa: CASSLTVTSGRTHTQYF
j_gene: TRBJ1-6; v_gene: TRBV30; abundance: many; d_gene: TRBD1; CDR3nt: TGTGCCTGGAGTGAATCCCTAACAGGGGGCGAGAGTTCACCCCTCCACTTT; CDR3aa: CAWSESLTGGESSPLHF
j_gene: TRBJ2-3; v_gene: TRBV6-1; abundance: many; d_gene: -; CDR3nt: TGTGCCAGCCAAGACCGGGCTGGGACAGATACGCAGTATTTT; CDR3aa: CASQDRAGTDTQYF
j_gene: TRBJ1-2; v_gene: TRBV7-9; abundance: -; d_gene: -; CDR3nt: TGTGCCAGCAGCTTAGTGGATGGCTACACCTTC; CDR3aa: CASSLVDGYTF
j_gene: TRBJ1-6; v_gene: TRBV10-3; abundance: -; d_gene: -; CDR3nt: TGTGCCATCAGTGAGGGGAAAGGGGCTGATTCACCCGTCCACTTT; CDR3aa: CAISEGKGADSPVHF
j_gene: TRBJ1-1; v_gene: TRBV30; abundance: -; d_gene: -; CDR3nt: TGTGCCTGGTGTTTTCACGGTATTTTTGGAGCTTTCTTT; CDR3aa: CAWCFHGIFGAFF
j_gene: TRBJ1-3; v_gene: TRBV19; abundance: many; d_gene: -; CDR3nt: TGTGCCAGTAGTATCGGGGGGCACTCTGGAAACACCATATATTTT; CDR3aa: CASSIGGHSGNTIYF
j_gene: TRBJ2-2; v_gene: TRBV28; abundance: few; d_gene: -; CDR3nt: TGTGCCAGCACCTCTGCTCGGGGGCTGGGAATCGGGGAGCTGTTTTTT; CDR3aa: CASTSARGLGIGELFF
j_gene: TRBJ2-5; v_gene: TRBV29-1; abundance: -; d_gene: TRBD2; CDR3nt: TGCAGCGTGTCCGGGACTAAAGAATCAGTAGGCCAAGGGTGGGCCCAGTACTTC; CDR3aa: CSVSGTKESVGQGWAQYF
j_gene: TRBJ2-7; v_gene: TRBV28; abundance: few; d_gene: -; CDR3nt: TGTGCCAGCACTTCGACAAGGACCTACGAGCAGTACTTC; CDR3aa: CASTSTRTYEQYF
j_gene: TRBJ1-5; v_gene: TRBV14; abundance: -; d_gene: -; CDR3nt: TGTGCCAGCAGCGCCGGGGGGCATTCCGGGCAGCCCCAGCATTTT; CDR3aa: CASSAGGHSGQPQHF
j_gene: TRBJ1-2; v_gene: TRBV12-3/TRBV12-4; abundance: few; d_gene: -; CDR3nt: TGTGCCAGCAGTGCCTCTTCGGGGACAACTAACTATGGCTACACCTTC; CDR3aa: CASSASSGTTNYGYTF
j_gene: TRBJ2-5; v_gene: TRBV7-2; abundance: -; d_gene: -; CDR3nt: TGTGCAAGCAGCTTTTCTACTGGAGAGACCCAGTACTTC; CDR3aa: CASSFSTGETQYF
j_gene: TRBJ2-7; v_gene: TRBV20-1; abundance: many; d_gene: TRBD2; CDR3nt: TGCAGTGCTAGAGATCCTAGCGGGAGTCTGGTATACGAGCAGTACTTC; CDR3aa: CSARDPSGSLVYEQYF
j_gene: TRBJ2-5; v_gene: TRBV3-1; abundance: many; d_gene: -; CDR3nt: TGTGCCAGCAGCCAGGGCAGGGAGACCCAGTACTTC; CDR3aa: CASSQGRETQYF
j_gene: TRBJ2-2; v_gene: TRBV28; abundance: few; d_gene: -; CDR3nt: TGTGCCAGCACCACAACCCTTGGCCCGTACACCGGGGAGCTGTTTTTT; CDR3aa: CASTTTLGPYTGELFF
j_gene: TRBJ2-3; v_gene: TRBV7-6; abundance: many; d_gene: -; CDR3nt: TGTGCCAGCAGCCGAAGCACAGATACGCAGTATTTT; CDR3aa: CASSRSTDTQYF
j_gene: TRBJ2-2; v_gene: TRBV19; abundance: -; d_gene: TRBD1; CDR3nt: TGTGCCAGTAGTATACTCGTCGGGGACAGGGCCACCGGGGAGCTGTTTTTT; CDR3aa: CASSILVGDRATGELFF
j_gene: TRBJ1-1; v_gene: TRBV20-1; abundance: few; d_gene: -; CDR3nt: TGCAGTGCTAGAGATTGGGCCGTGGGGGAGGGTGAAGCTTTCTTT; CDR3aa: CSARDWAVGEGEAFF
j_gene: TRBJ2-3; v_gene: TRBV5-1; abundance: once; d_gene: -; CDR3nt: TGCGCCAGCAGGCACCAAAGCAGGGGCGATACGCAGTATTTT; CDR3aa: CASRHQSRGDTQYF
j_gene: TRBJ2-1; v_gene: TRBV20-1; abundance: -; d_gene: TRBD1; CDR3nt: TGCAGTGCTTACCGGACAGGGAACAATGAGCAGCTCTTC; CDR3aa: CSAYRTGNNEQLF
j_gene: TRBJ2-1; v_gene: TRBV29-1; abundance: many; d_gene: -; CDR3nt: TGCAGCGTTGAAGGGGGCAGCACCTACAATGAGCAGTTCTTC; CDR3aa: CSVEGGSTYNEQFF
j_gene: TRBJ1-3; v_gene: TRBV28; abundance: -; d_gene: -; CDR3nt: TGTGCCAACCCCGGGACGCAAGGAAACACCATATATTTT; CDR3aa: CANPGTQGNTIYF
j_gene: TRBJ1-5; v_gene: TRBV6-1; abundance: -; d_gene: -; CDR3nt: TGTGCGAGCAGAACCCCGGGTCAGCGCCAGCATTTT; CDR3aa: CASRTPGQRQHF
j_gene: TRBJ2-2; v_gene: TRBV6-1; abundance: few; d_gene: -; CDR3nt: TGTGCCAGCAGCCAGACAGCGGTCACCGGGGAGCTGTTTTTT; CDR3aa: CASSQTAVTGELFF
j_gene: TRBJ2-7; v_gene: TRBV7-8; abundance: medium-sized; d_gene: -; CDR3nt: TGTGCCAGCAGCACCTCTACCCCAATTCCAAAGTACGAGCAGTACTTC; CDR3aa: CASSTSTPIPKYEQYF
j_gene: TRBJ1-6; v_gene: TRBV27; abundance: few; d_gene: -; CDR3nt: TGTGCCAGCAGTAAGCTGAATTCACCCCTCCACTTT; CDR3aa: CASSKLNSPLHF